This passage covers 12 T cell receptor beta chains from one sample sequenced in a study of T cells expressing NK-cell markers. TCRdb derives one entry per CDR3 protein from the 5' RACE reads, leaving out DNA. The sample has about 460,000 distinct CDR3 sequences; the top ten hold under 1.5%. Sequencing was carried out using blood T cells: a sorted CD56 or NKG2C T cell subset, CD4+ or CD8+ T cells, or bulk PBMC T cells (not recorded which). The receptors here all came from a woman in her 50s in good health.

V gene TRBV9 combines with J gene TRBJ2-1; TCRdb indicates TRBD2, and absent DNA this call remains unverified. The germline gives CDR1 SGDLS, CDR2 YYNGEE. The CDR3 sequence is 19 residues long. The CDR3 is CASSAAAYPLKRERSEQFF.

This chain uses TRBV3-1 with TRBJ2-1. This CDR3 comprises 11 residues. Germline CDR1 is LGHDT and CDR2 is YNNKEL (reference sequence). This CDR3 reads CASANGVGQFF.

V usage is TRBV10-3 and J usage is TRBJ2-7; TCRdb's D call, TRBD2, is unchecked because there is no DNA. CDR3 length equals 13 residues. Germline-derived CDR1 and CDR2 are ENHRY and SYGVKD. The CDR3: CAINSAGDNEQYF.

This sequence joins TRBV20-1 and TRBJ1-5; TCRdb outputs TRBD1, but without DNA this stays unchecked. There are 14 residues in the CDR3. Germline assignment: CDR1 DFQATT and CDR2 SNEGSKA (reference sequence). CDR3 sequence: CSARESRGDQPQHF.

This chain links TRBV9 with TRBJ2-1; TCRdb's D call of TRBD2 is untestable without DNA. The CDR3 spans 15 residues. Germline V gene lookup returns CDR1 SGDLS and CDR2 YYNGEE. The chain's CDR3 is CASSASGGRHNEQFF.

The chain couples TRBV9 to TRBJ2-5; TCRdb's assignment of TRBD1 cannot be checked, as there is no DNA. The CDR3 length is 15 residues. Germline V CDR1 and CDR2: SGDLS, YYNGEE. CDR3 residues: CASSVDKGRNEAQYF.

The chain carries TRBV7-3 and TRBJ2-2; checking the TCRdb D call of TRBD2 is not possible without DNA. The CDR3 contains 15 residues. The germline CDR1 and CDR2 sequences are SGHTA and FQGTGA. The CDR3 protein is CASSLNRAHTGELFF.

J is TRBJ2-7 and V is TRBV11-3; TCRdb selects TRBD2, and the lack of DNA leaves this call unchecked. The germline CDR1 and CDR2 sequences are SGHNT and YENEEA. The CDR3 is 15 amino acids. The chain's CDR3 is CASSLGTAIIYEQYF.

This chain joins TRBV4-1 and TRBJ1-2; with no DNA, the TCRdb D assignment of TRBD1 cannot be verified. The germline V gene encodes CDR1 MGHRA and CDR2 YSYEKL. CDR3 length: 15 residues. CDR3 sequence: CASSPSTPLIDGYTF.

The genes are TRBV24-1 and TRBJ2-1. The CDR3 has 13 residues. The germline V gene has CDR1 KGHDR and CDR2 SFDVKD. This CDR3 reads CATSEAVHNEQFF.

The chain uses TRBV6-5 and TRBJ2-1; the D call of TRBD1 rests on TCRdb alone, since no DNA is present to check it. CDR3 length: 19 residues. The germline V gene encodes CDR1 MNHEY and CDR2 SVGAGI. CDR3 in amino acids: CASSRPRVGAGGAYNEQFF.

The chain links TRBV20-1 to TRBJ2-3; the TCRdb call, TRBD2, lacks DNA for checking. Looked up from germline, CDR1 is DFQATT and CDR2 is SNEGSKA (reference sequence). The CDR3 runs to 16 residues. CDR3 protein: CSARDLREFRTDTQYF.